This T cell receptor beta chain is from a study of technical replicates of blood from several donors. The CDR3 runs to 13 residues. The germline V gene encodes CDR1 KGHSH and CDR2 LQKENI. The V gene end was trimmed by 3 bases and the J gene end by 10 bases; junction bases not matched to a gene: 6. The method was immunoSEQ multiplex PCR; TCRdb's version includes in-frame clones alone and lacks a portion of them. The sample has 85,000 to 95,000 clones, 95% to 97% seen once. The chain joins TRBV18 to TRBJ2-1, with TRBD1 matching 7 bases. The receptor was isolated from a human donor in good health. Sequencing was performed on T cells isolated from PBMCs. DNA of the CDR3: TGTGCCAGCTCACCGTTAGGGGGCTGGGAGCAGTTCTTC. Translation: CASSPLGGWEQFF.